The rows below give T cell receptor beta chains drawn from one sample of a study of blood T cell repertoires in COVID-19. Profiling relied on immunoSEQ multiplex PCR, and the TCRdb table lists in-frame clones only, not all of them. Of about 200,000 clones in the sample, 70% to 90% are singletons; the top ten hold about 2%. The sequencing sample was made of peripheral blood. These receptor sequences come from a woman aged 45-65 years with acute or convalescent COVID-19. The conserved cysteine and the conserved F or W are not part of the CDR3 here. D genes are given only for firm matches.

>TRBV14|TRBJ2-7|TRBD1
ASSQGWGQKSSYEQY
>TRBV27|TRBJ2-7|-
ASSPWPGSGEQY
>TRBV4-3|TRBJ1-2|TRBD1
ASSQGGTGGES
>TRBV5-1|TRBJ2-3|TRBD2
ASTFLAGAPDTQY
>TRBV5-1|TRBJ1-1|TRBD1
ASSFGTGGTEAF
>TRBV5-8|TRBJ1-3|-
ASSLLSGNTIY
>TRBV11-3|TRBJ2-7|-
ASSLGQGPHHEQY
>TRBV6-5|TRBJ1-1|TRBD1
ASRFRTGGEAF
>TRBV5-8|TRBJ2-4|TRBD1
ASSLDRGKNIQY
>TRBV7-9|TRBJ1-1|-
ASAELRILNTEAF